Below are 17 T cell receptor beta chains sequenced from a single sample in a study of T cell repertoires in cytomegalovirus infection. TCRdb used MiXCR to reprocess the reads, holding one entry per CDR3 protein. The sample yields roughly 920,000 distinct CDR3 sequences, around 30% seen once. No cognate antigen is known for these TCRs. Sequences were derived from cultured CD8+ T cells from PBMCs, sampled from culture after CMV antigen stimulation. The source is a human donor in good health (CMV status not recorded). Some clones in this sample may be carry-over from other donors' samples.

V usage is TRBV7-6 and J usage is TRBJ2-3, with 7 bases fitting TRBD2. This CDR3 has 13 amino acids. Germline CDR1 reads SGHVS; CDR2 reads FNYEAQ. Trimming removed 10 bases from V and 3 bases from J; junction bases left unmatched: 7. Here the CDR3 reads CAILGRVTDTQYF. CDR3 sequence (DNA): TGTGCCATCCTAGGGAGGGTTACAGATACGCAGTATTTT.

This clonotype came up once. CDR3 DNA: TGTGCCAGCAGCCAAGACGGGAGGGCCCACACAGATACGCAGTATTTT. Translated: CASSQDGRAHTDTQYF. The chain has TRBV3-1 and TRBJ2-3, with 8 bases identical to TRBD2. Germline lookup yields CDR1 LGHDT and CDR2 YNNKEL (reference sequence). This CDR3 comprises 16 residues. The J segment lost 2 bases and the V segment lost 0 bases, leaving 4 bases of the junction unmatched.

V and J are TRBV12-3 or TRBV12-4 and TRBJ2-7, with 8 bases identical to TRBD2. The CDR3 loop spans 15 amino acids. With 7 bases clipped from V and 0 bases from J, the junction kept 8 bases outside the gene matches. CDR3 sequence reads: CASTSGGAGSYEQYF. The CDR3 nucleotides are TGTGCCAGCACCTCCGGGGGGGCGGGCTCCTACGAGCAGTACTTC.

V is TRBV4-3 and J is TRBJ2-6, with D unclear. The V end lost 0 bases, the J end lost 3 bases, and 6 bases lay between the germline ends. The V gene's germline CDR1 is LGHNA and CDR2 YSLEER. The CDR3 totals 15 residues. CDR3 DNA: TGCGCCAGCAGCCAAGACTCCGGTGGGGCCAACGTCCTGACTTTC. Encoded protein: CASSQDSGGANVLTF.

The chain couples TRBV6-6 to TRBJ2-3; 7 positions match TRBD2. This CDR3 is built from 17 residues. Germline CDR1 is MNHNY and CDR2 is SVGAGI (reference sequence). With 0 bases clipped from V and 1 base from J, the junction kept 7 bases outside the gene matches. CDR3 loop: CASSYSIGSGGTDTQYF. CDR3 sequence (DNA): TGTGCCAGCAGTTACTCGATCGGAAGCGGGGGCACAGATACGCAGTATTTT.

CDR3 protein: CSVEDRGDYNEQFF. DNA of the CDR3: TGCAGCGTTGAGGACAGGGGGGACTACAATGAGCAGTTCTTC. V gene TRBV29-1 combines with J gene TRBJ2-1; TRBD1 matches 10 bases. The V segment lost 3 bases and the J segment 3 bases; nucleotides outside the gene matches: 2. CDR1 and CDR2 from the germline V gene are SQVTM and ANQGSEA. This CDR3 comprises 14 residues.

The chain joins TRBV7-9 to TRBJ2-5; tentative D call: TRBD1 (6 bases). Trimming shortened V by 1 base and J by 4 bases, and 10 bases separated the two germline ends. CDR3 size: 14 residues. Germline CDR1 and CDR2: SEHNR and FQNEAQ (reference sequence). The CDR3 spells CASSLGGTRETQYF. In nucleotides, the CDR3 is TGTGCCAGCAGCTTAGGAGGGACAAGAGAGACCCAGTACTTC.

The table lists this clonotype with a count of one. The rearrangement uses TRBV10-3 and TRBJ2-1, with D possibly being TRBD1 or TRBD2 (6 bases each). CDR1 and CDR2 from the germline V gene are ENHRY and SYGVKD. V dropped 6 bases and J dropped 2 bases, with 11 bases sitting between them. The CDR3 consists of 14 residues. The CDR3 DNA is TGTGCCATCAGATCCGGGGGCCCCTACAATGAGCAGTTCTTC. Translated: CAIRSGGPYNEQFF.

This clonotype was counted only a few times. This chain uses TRBV11-2 with TRBJ2-5, with 14 bases lining up with TRBD2. This CDR3 contains 18 residues. With V trimmed by 4 bases and J by 0 bases, 7 bases remained unmatched. Germline V gives CDR1 SGHAT, CDR2 FQNNGV. CDR3 sequence reads: CASSYGLAGGLYQETQYF. The CDR3 nucleotides are TGTGCCAGCAGCTACGGACTAGCGGGGGGCCTGTACCAAGAGACCCAGTACTTC.

This clonotype was counted between two and nine times. The rearrangement uses TRBV6-2 or TRBV6-3 and TRBJ1-1; the D gene is possibly TRBD1 (6 bases). Trimming took 0 bases from V and 0 from J, leaving 14 bases between them. Germline lookup yields CDR1 MNHEY and CDR2 SVGEGT. The CDR3 totals 17 residues. CDR3 coding DNA: TGTGCCAGCAGTTACTCGACTGACAGGAGCATGAACACTGAAGCTTTCTTT. Translated: CASSYSTDRSMNTEAFF.

This clonotype was observed many times. The chain couples TRBV7-9 to TRBJ2-6, with D unclear. Looked up from germline, CDR1 is SEHNR and CDR2 is FQNEAQ (reference sequence). The ends were cut back, 5 bases at V and 2 bases at J, with 4 bases in the middle. This CDR3 has 13 amino acids. The CDR3 loop reads CASSAAGANVLTF. The CDR3 coding sequence is TGTGCCAGCAGCGCTGCTGGGGCCAACGTCCTGACTTTC.

This chain joins TRBV6-2 or TRBV6-3 and TRBJ2-7; a possible D gene is TRBD1 (6 bases). Trimming took off 10 bases at V and 3 bases at J, with 13 bases between the two ends. Germline V gene sequence: CDR1 MNHEY, CDR2 SVGEGT. CDR3 length: 12 amino acids. In DNA, the CDR3 is TGTGCCACCATGACAGGCTACTACGAGCAGTACTTC. It translates to CATMTGYYEQYF.

This clonotype occurred many times. The chain recombines TRBV7-6 with TRBJ2-1, with TRBD2 matching 14 bases. The CDR3 covers 15 residues. Per germline, CDR1 SGHVS and CDR2 FNYEAQ. V trimming: 2 bases; J trimming: 10 bases; junction bases outside the gene matches: 4. The CDR3: CASSLRLAGGHEQFF. The CDR3 DNA sequence: TGTGCCAGCAGCTTACGACTAGCGGGGGGGCACGAGCAGTTCTTC.

The rearrangement joins TRBV5-6 to TRBJ2-2; D not resolved. Trimming stripped 4 bases from V and 9 bases from J, with 10 bases between. This CDR3 has 12 amino acids. Germline lookup yields CDR1 SGHDT and CDR2 YYEEEE. The CDR3 DNA reads TGTGCCAGCAGCCAGACCTCCCGGGAGCTGTTTTTT. The encoded protein is CASSQTSRELFF. Together with reference TRBV5-6 and TRBJ2-2, the CDR3 gives the full variable domain: DAGVTQSPTHLIKTRGQQVTLRCSPKSGHDTVSWYQQALGQGPQFIFQYYEEEERQRGNFPDRFSGHQFPNYSSELNVNALLLGDSALYLCASSQTSRELFFGEGSRLTVL.

Concerning this clonotype: A much larger clonotype is one base distant, so this may be a read error. The chain recombines TRBV7-2 with TRBJ1-1; no firm D call. CDR1 is SGHTA, CDR2 FQGNSA, per germline. This CDR3 spans 13 amino acids. CDR3: CASSSSMNTEDFF. Written as DNA, the CDR3 is TGTGCCAGCAGCTCCAGTATGAACACTGAAGATTTCTTT.

This CDR3 reads CASTWTGYGQPQHF. The CDR3 bases are TGTGCCAGCACCTGGACAGGGTATGGGCAGCCCCAGCATTTT. The chain employs TRBV28 and TRBJ1-5; 8 positions agree with TRBD1. Germline-derived CDR1 and CDR2 are MDHEN and SYDVKM. Losses at the gene ends were 7 bases for V and 7 bases for J; bases not matched to a gene: 9. The CDR3 sequence is 14 residues long.

This clonotype has a handful of counts. V gene TRBV29-1 combines with J gene TRBJ2-1; TRBD2 is a possible D gene (6 bases). V was clipped by 6 bases and J by 3 bases, with 15 bases between them. This CDR3 has 14 amino acids. CDR1 and CDR2 (germline): SQVTM, ANQGSEA. The CDR3 DNA follows: TGCAGCGTCCTGGGAAGCGGGTTCTACAATGAGCAGTTCTTC. Encoded protein: CSVLGSGFYNEQFF.